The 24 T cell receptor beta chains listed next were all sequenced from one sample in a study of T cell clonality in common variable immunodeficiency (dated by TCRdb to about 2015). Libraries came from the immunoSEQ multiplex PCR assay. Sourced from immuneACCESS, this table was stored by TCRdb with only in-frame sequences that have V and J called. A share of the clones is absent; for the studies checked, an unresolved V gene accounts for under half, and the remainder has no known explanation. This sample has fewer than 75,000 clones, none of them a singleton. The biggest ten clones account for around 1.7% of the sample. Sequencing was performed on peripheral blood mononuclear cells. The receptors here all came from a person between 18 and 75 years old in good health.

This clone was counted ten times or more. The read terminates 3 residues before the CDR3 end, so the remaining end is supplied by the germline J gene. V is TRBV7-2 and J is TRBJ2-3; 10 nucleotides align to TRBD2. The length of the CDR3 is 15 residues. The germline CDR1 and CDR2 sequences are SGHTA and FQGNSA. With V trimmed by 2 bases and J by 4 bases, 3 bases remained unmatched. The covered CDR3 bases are TGTGCCAGCAGCTTAAGGACTAGCGGCTCAGATACG. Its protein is CASSLRTSGSDT. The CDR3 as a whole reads CASSLRTSGSDTQYF.

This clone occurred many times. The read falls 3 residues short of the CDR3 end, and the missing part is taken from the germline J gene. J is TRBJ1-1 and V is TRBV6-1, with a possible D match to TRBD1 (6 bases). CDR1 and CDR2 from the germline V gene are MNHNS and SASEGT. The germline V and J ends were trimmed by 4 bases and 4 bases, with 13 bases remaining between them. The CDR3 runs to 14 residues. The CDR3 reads CASSVRGQGTEAFF. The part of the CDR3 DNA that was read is TGTGCCAGCAGTGTGCGGGGGCAGGGCACTGAA.

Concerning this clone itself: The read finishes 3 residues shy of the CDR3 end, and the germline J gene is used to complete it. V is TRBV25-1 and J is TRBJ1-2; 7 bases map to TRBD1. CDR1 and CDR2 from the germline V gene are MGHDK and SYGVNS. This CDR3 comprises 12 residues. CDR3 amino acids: CASSRGGGGYTF. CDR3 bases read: TGTGCCAGCAGTCGAGGGGGCGGGGGC.

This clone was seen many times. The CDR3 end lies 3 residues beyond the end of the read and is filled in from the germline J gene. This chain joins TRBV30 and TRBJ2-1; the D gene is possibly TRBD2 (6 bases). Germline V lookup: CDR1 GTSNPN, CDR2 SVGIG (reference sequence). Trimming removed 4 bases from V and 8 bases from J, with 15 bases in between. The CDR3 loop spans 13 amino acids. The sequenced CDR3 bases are TGTGCCTGGAAGGGACTTCCCCACGATGAG. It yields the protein CAWKGLPHDE. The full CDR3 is CAWKGLPHDEQFF.

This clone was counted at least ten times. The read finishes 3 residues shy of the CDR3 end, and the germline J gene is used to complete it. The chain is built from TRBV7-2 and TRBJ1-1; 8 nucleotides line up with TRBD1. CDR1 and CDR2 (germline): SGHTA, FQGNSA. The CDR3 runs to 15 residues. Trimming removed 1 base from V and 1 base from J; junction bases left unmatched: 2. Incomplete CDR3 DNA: TGTGCCAGCAGCTTAGTTGGGACAGGGAACACTGAA. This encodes CASSLVGTGNTE. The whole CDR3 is CASSLVGTGNTEAFF.

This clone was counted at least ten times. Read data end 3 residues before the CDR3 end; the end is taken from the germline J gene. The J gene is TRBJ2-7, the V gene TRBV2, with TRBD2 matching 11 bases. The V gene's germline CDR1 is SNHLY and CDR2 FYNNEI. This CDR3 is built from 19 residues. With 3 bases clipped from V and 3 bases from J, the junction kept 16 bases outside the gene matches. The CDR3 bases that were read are TGTGCCAGCAGTGACCCGGCGGGACTAGCGGACTCTAATGTCTACGAG. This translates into CASSDPAGLADSNVYE. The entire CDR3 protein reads CASSDPAGLADSNVYEQYF.

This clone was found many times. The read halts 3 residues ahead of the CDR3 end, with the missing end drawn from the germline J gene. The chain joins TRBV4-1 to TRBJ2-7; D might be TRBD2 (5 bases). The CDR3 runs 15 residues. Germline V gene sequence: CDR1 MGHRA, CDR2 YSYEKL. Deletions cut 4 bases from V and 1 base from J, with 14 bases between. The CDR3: CASSLGLLGSYEQYF. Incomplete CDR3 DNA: TGCGCCAGCAGCCTCGGACTCTTAGGTTCCTACGAG.

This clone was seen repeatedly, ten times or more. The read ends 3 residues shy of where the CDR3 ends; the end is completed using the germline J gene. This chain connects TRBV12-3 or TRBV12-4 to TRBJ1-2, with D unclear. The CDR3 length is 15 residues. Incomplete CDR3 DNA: TGTGCCAGCAGTCTGACCCGTGATGTTTGGCGGGGC. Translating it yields CASSLTRDVWRG. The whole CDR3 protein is CASSLTRDVWRGYTF.

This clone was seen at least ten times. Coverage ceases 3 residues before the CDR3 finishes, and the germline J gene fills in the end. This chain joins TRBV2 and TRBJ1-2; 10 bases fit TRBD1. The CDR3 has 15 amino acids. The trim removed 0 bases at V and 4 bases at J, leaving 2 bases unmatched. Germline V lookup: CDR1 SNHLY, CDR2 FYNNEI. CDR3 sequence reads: CASSEATGGFYGYTF. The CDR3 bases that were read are TGTGCCAGCAGTGAAGCGACAGGGGGCTTCTATGGC.

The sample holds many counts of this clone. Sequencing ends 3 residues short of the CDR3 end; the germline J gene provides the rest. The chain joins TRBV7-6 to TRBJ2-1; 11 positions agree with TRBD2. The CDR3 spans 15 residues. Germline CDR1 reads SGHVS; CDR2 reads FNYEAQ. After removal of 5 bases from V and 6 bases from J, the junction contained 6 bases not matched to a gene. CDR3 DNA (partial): TGTGCCAGCAGCCTACTAGCGGGAGAACTCAATGAG. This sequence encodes CASSLLAGELNE. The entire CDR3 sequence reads CASSLLAGELNEQFF.

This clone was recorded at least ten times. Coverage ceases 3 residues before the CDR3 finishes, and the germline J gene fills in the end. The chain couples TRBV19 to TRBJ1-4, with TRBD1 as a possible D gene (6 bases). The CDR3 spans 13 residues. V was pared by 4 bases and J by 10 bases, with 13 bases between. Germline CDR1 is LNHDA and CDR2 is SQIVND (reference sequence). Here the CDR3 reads CASSNLQGGKLFF. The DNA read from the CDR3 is TGTGCCAGTAGTAACCTACAGGGTGGAAAA.

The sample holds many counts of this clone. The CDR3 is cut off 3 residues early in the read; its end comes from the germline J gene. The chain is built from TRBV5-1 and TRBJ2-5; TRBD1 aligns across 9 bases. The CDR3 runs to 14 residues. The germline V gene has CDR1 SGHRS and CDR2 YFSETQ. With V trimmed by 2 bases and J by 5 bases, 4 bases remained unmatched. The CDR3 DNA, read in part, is TGCGCCAGCAGCTTTACAGGGGGCGAGGAGACC. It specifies CASSFTGGEET. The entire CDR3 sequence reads CASSFTGGEETQYF.

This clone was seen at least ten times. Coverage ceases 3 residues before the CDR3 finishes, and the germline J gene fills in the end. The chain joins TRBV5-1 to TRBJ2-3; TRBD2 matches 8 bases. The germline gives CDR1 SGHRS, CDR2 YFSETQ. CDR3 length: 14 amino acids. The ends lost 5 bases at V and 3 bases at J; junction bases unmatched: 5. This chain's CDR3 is CASRTSARTDTQYF. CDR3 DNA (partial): TGCGCCAGCAGGACTAGCGCGAGGACAGATACG. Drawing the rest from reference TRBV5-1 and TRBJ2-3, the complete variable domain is KAGVTQTPRYLIKTRGQQVTLSCSPISGHRSVSWYQQTPGQGLQFLFEYFSETQRNKGNFPGRFSGRQFSNSRSEMNVSTLELGDSALYLCASRTSARTDTQYFGPGTRLTVL.

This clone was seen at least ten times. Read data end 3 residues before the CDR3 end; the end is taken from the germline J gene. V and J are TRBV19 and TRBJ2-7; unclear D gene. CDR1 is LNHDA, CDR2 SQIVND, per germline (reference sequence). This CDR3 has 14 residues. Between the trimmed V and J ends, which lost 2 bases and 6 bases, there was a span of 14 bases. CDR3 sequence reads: CASSILPIASEQYF. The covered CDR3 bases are TGTGCCAGTAGTATATTACCCATTGCGAGCGAG.

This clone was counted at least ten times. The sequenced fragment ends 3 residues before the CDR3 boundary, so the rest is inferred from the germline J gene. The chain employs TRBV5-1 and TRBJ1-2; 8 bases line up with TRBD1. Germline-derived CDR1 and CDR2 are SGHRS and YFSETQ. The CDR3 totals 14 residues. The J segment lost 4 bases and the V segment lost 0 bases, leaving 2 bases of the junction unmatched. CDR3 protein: CASSLGDRGYGYTF. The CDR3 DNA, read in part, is TGCGCCAGCAGCTTGGGTGACAGGGGCTATGGC.

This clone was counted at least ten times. CDR3 loop: CSARDLLIAGTQETQYF. The DNA read from the CDR3 is TGCAGTGCTAGAGACCTACTTATAGCGGGAACACAAGAGACC. The V and J genes are TRBV20-1 and TRBJ2-5; 8 bases are a match to TRBD2. Coverage ceases 3 residues before the CDR3 finishes, and the germline J gene fills in the end. Trimming cost V 0 bases and J 2 bases; bases outside gene matches: 11. Germline V gene lookup returns CDR1 DFQATT and CDR2 SNEGSKA (reference sequence). The CDR3 length is 17 residues.

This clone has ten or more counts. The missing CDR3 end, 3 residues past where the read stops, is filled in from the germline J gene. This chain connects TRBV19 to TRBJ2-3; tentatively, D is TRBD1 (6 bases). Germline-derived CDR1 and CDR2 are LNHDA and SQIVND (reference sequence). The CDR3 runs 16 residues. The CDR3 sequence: CASSIDEQGGSIPQYF. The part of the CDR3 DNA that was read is TGTGCCAGTAGTATAGATGAACAGGGTGGCTCGATTCCG.

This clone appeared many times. The CDR3 reads CASSLAGLSYEQYF. CDR3 bases read: TGTGCCAGCAGTTTAGCGGGACTATCCTACGAG. The chain uses TRBV27 and TRBJ2-7; 7 positions agree with TRBD2. From the germline J gene comes the end of the CDR3, since the read stops 3 residues before it. V trimming: 2 bases; J trimming: 1 base; junction bases outside the gene matches: 2. The CDR3 runs 14 residues. From germline, CDR1 is MNHEY and CDR2 SMNVEV (reference sequence).

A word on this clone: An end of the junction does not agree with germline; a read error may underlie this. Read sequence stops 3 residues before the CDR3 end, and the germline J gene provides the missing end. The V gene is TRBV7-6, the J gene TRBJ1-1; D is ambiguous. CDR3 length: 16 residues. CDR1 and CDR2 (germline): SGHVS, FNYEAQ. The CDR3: CASSLVAGRENAEAFF. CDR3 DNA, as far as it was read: TGTGCCAGCAGCTTAGTGGCGGGGAGGGAGAACGCTGAA.

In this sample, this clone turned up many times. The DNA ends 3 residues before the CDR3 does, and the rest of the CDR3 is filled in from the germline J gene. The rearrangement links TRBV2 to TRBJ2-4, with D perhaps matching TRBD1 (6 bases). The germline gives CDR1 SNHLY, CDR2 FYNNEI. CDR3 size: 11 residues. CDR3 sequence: CASRAQGIQYF. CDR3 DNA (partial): TGTGCCAGCAGGGCACAGGGAATT.

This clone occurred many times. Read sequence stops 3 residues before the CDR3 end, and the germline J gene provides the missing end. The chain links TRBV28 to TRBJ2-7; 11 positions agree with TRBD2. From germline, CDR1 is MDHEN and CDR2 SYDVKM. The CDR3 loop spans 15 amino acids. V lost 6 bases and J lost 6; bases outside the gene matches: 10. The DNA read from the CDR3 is TGTGCCAGCAGGCCTCCGGGACTAGCGGTGGGCGAG. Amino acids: CASRPPGLAVGE. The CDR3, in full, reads CASRPPGLAVGEQYF.

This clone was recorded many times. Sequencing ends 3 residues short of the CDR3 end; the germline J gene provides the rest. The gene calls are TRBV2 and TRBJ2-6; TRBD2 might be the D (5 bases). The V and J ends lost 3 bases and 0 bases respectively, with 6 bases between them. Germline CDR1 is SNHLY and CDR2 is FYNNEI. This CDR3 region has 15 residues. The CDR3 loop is CASSERASGANVLTF. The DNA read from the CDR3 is TGTGCCAGCAGTGAGAGGGCCTCTGGGGCCAACGTC. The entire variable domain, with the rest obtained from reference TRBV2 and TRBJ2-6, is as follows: EPEVTQTPSHQVTQMGQEVILRCVPISNHLYFYWYRQILGQKVEFLVSFYNNEISEKSEIFDDQFSVERPDGSNFTLKIRSTKLEDSAMYFCASSERASGANVLTFGAGSRLTVL.

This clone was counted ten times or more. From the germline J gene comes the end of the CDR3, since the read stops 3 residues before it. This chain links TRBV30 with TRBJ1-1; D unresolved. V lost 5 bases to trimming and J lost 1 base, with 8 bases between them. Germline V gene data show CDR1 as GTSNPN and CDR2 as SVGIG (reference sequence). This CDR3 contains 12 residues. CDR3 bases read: TGTGCCTGGGGTCGACAGAACACTGAA. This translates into CAWGRQNTE. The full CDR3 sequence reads CAWGRQNTEAFF.

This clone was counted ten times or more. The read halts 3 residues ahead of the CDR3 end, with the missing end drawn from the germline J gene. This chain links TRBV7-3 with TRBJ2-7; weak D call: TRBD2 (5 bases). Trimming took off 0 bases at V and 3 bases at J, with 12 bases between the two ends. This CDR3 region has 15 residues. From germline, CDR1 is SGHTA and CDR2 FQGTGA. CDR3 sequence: CASSLTPGAGYEQYF. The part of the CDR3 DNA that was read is TGTGCCAGCAGCTTAACTCCCGGCGCGGGCTACGAG.